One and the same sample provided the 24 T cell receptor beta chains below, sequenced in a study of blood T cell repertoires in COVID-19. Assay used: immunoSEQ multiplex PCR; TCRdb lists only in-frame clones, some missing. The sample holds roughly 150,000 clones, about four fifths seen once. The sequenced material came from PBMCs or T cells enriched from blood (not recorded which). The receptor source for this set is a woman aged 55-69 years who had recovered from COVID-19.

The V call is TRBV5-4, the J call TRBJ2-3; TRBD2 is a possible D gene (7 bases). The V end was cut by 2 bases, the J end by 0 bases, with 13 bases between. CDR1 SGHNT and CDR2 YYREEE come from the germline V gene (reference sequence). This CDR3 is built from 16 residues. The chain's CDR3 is CASSFEGGGSTDTQYF. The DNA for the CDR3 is TGTGCCAGCAGCTTCGAAGGGGGGGGAAGCACAGATACGCAGTATTTT.

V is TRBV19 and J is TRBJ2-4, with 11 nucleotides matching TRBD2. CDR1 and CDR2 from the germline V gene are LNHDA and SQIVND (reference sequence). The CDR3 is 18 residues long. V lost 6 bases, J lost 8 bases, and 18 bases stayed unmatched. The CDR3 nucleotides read TGTGCCAGTAGCGTAGCGGGGGGGCGTATGTTTTTGAAAGACATTCAGTACTTC. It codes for CASSVAGGRMFLKDIQYF.

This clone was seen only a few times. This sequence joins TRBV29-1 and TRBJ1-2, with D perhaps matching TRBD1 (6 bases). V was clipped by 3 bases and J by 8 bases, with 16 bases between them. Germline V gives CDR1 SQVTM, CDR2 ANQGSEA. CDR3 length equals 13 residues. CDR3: CSVDSSGVGGYTF. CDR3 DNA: TGCAGCGTTGATTCTTCAGGGGTCGGCGGCTACACCTTC.

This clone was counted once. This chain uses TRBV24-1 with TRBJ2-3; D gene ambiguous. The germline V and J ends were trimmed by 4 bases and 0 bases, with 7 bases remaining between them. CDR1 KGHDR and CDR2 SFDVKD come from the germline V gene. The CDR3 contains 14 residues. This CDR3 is CATSDRSSTDTQYF. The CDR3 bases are TGTGCCACCAGTGACAGGTCTAGCACAGATACGCAGTATTTT.

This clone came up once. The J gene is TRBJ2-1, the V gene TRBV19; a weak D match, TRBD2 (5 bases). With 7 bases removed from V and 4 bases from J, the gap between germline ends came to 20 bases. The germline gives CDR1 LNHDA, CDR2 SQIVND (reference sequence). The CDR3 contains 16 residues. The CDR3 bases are TGTGCCAGTACACCCAAAGGAACTAGGAGATACAATGAGCAGTTCTTC. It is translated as CASTPKGTRRYNEQFF.

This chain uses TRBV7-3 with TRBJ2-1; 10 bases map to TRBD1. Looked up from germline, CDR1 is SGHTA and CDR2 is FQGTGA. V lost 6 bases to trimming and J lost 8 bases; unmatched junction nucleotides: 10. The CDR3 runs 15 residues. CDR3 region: CASRPGQGIGDEQFF. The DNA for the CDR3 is TGTGCCAGCAGGCCGGGACAGGGGATTGGCGATGAGCAGTTCTTC.

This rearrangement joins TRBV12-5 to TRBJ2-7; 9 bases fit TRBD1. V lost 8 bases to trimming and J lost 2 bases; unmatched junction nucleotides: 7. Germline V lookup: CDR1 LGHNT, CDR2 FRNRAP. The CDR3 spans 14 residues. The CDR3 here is CASTPGQGPYEQYF. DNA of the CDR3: TGTGCTAGTACACCGGGACAGGGTCCCTACGAGCAGTACTTC.

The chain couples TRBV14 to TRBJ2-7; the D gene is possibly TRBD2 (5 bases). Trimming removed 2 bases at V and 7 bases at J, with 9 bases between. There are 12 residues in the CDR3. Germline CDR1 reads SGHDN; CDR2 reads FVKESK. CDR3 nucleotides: TGTGCCAGCAGCCAACGGACTGGTGAGCAGTACTTC. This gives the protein CASSQRTGEQYF.

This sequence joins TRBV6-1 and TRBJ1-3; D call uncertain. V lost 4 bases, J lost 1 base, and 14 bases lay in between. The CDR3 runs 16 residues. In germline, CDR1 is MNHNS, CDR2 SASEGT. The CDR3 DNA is TGTGCCAGCAGTGGTAGCCGTGGATCTTCTGGAAACACCATATATTTT. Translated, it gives CASSGSRGSSGNTIYF.

The CDR3 nucleotides read TGTGCCTGGAGTGTTCAAGCGGGGGGCCCTAATGAGCAGTTCTTC. Translation gives CAWSVQAGGPNEQFF. The V and J genes are TRBV30 and TRBJ2-1; 9 positions agree with TRBD2. Germline V lookup: CDR1 GTSNPN, CDR2 SVGIG (reference sequence). J lost 7 bases, V lost 0 bases, and 7 bases had no gene match. The CDR3 covers 15 residues.

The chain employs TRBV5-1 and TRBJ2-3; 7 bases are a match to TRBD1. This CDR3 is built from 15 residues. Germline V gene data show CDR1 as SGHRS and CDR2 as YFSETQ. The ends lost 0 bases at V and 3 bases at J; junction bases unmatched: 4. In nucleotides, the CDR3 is TGCGCCAGCAGCTTGGAGGGGGCATATACAGATACGCAGTATTTT. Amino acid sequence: CASSLEGAYTDTQYF.

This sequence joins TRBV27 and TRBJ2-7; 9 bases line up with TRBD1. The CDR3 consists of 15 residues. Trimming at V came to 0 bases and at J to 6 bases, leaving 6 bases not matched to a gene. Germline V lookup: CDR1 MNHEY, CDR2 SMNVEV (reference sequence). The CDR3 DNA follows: TGTGCCAGCAGTTTATCCTCACAGGGGGCTATCGAGCAGTACTTC. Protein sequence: CASSLSSQGAIEQYF.

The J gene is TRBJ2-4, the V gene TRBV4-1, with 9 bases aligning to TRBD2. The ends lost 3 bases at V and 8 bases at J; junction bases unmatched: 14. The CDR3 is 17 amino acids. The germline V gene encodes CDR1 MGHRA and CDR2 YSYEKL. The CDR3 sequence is CASSQRRGGLSQDIQYF. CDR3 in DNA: TGCGCCAGCAGCCAGCGGCGGGGGGGCCTATCCCAGGACATTCAGTACTTC.

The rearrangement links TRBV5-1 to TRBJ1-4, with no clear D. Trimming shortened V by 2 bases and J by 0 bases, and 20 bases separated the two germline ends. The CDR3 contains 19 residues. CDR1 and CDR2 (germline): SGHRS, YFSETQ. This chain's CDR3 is CASSFFFQAGGATNEKLFF. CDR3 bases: TGCGCCAGCAGCTTTTTTTTTCAAGCGGGTGGAGCAACTAATGAAAAACTGTTTTTT.

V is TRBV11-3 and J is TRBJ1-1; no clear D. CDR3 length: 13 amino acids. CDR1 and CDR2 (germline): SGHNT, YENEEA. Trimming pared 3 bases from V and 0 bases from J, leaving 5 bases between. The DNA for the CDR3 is TGTGCCAGCAGCTTGAGCATGAACACTGAAGCTTTCTTT. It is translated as CASSLSMNTEAFF.

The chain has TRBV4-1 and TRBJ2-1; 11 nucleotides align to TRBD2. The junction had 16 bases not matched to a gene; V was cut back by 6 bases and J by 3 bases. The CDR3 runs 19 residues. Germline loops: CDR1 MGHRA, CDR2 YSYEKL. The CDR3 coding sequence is TGCGCCAGCAGTTCACCCGGGACTAGCGGTCTCGGGAACTACAATGAGCAGTTCTTC. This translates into CASSSPGTSGLGNYNEQFF.

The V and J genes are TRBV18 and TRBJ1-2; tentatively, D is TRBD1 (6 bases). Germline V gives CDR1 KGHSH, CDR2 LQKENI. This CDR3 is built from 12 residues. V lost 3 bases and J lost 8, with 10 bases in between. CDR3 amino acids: CASSPSGEGYTF. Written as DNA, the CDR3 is TGTGCCAGCTCACCCTCAGGGGAGGGCTACACCTTC.

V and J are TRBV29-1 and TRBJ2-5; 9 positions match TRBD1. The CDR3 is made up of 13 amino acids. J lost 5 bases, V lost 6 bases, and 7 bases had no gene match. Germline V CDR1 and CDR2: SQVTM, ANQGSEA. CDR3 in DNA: TGCAGCGTAGACGGACAGGGGTGGGAGACCCAGTACTTC. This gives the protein CSVDGQGWETQYF.

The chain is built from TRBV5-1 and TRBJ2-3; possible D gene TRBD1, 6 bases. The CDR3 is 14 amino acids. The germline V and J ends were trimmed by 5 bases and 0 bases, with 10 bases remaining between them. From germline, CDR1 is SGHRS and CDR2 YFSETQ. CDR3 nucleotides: TGCGCCAGCAGGTTACAGGGAAGCACAGATACGCAGTATTTT. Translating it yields CASRLQGSTDTQYF.

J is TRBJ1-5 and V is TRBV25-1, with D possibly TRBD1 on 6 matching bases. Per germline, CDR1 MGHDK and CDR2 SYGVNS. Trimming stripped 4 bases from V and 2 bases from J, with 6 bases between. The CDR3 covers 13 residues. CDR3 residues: CASSGQGNQPQHF. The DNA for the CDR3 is TGTGCCAGCAGTGGACAGGGCAATCAGCCCCAGCATTTT.

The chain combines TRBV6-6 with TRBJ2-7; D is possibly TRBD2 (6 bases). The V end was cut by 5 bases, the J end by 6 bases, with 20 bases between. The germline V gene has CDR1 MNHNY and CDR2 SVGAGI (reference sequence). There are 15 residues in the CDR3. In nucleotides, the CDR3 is TGTGCCAGCAGTCCGGGGACGTCTTTGGGGGGCGAGCAGTACTTC. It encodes CASSPGTSLGGEQYF.

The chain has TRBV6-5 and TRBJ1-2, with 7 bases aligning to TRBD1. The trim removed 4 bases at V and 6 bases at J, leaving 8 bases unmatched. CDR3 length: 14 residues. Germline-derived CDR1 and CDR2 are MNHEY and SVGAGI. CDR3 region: CASSSQGRRNGYTF. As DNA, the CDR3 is TGTGCCAGCAGTTCACAGGGGAGGAGGAATGGCTACACCTTC.

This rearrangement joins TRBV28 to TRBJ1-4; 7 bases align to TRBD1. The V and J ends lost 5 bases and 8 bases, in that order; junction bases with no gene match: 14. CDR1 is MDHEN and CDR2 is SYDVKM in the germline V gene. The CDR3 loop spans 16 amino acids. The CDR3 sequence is CASSDGQEASWEKLFF. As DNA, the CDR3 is TGTGCCAGCAGTGATGGACAGGAGGCGTCCTGGGAAAAACTGTTTTTT.

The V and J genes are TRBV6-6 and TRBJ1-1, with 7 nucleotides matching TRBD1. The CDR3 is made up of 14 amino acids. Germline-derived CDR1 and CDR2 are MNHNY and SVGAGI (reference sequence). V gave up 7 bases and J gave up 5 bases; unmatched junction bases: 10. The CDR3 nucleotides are TGTGCCAGCACCTACGAGGGGGCGGATACTGAAGCTTTCTTT. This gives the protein CASTYEGADTEAFF.